This entry is about one T cell receptor (beta chain). This sample was included in a study of blood T cell repertoires in COVID-19. CDR3 length equals 13 residues. V lost 6 bases, J lost 1 base, and 12 bases lay in between. Looked up from germline, CDR1 is SQVTM and CDR2 is ANQGSEA. The table came from immunoSEQ multiplex PCR; TCRdb's copy has only in-frame clones and leaves some out. Of 50,000 or so clones in the sample, about four fifths were seen once. The sample taken for sequencing was peripheral blood. The receptor was derived from a man older than 75 with COVID-19, enrolled during active disease. The chain uses TRBV29-1 and TRBJ1-1; maybe TRBD1 (5 bases). CDR3 loop: CSVHIGQNTEAFF. CDR3 coding DNA: TGCAGCGTACACATTGGACAGAACACTGAAGCTTTCTTT.